What follows are 14 T cell receptor beta chains derived from one specimen sequenced in a study of blood T cells in healthy people across ages. A sample-barcoded 5' primer and a J-beta primer mix were used in a second PCR of roughly 6 to 11 cycles. TCRdb analysed the 5' RACE reads with MiXCR anew, one entry per CDR3 protein. The table lists 540,000 or so distinct CDR3 sequences, roughly 29% of them singletons. Sequences were obtained from blood. The receptors come from a woman in her seventies in good health.

Worth noting for this clonotype: Germline and junction disagree at one end, which may indicate a read error. V and J are TRBV10-3 and TRBJ2-5; tentative D call: TRBD2 (5 bases). The J call may be wrong; the DNA end is better matched by TRBJ2-7. CDR3 size: 13 residues. In germline, CDR1 is ENHRY, CDR2 SYGVKD. CDR3 coding DNA: TGCGCCATCAGTGACGGGAACGACTACGAGCAGTACTTC. This encodes CAISDGNDYEQYF.

The CDR3 spells CATSETGAETQYF. CDR3 bases: TGTGCCACCAGTGAGACAGGAGCGGAGACCCAGTACTTC. The V call is TRBV24-1, the J call TRBJ2-5, with TRBD1 as a possible D gene (6 bases). Germline loops: CDR1 KGHDR, CDR2 SFDVKD. This CDR3 spans 13 amino acids. V was clipped by 4 bases and J by 5 bases, with 10 bases between them.

The chain is built from TRBV7-2 and TRBJ2-5, with D perhaps TRBD1 (5 bases). This CDR3 region has 14 residues. Germline CDR1 reads SGHTA; CDR2 reads FQGNSA. Trimming cost V 1 base and J 5 bases, with 11 bases left between them. DNA of the CDR3: TGTGCCAGCAGCTTAGGCAGGGTATCGGAGACCCAGTACTTC. It yields the protein CASSLGRVSETQYF. Full variable domain (rest looked up from reference TRBV7-2 and TRBJ2-5): GAGVSQSPSNKVTEKGKDVELRCDPISGHTALYWYRQSLGQGLEFLIYFQGNSAPDKSGLPSDRFSAERTGGSVSTLTIQRTQQEDSAVYLCASSLGRVSETQYFGPGTRLLVL.

V is TRBV20-1 and J is TRBJ2-3; possible D gene TRBD1, 5 bases. The CDR3 runs to 13 residues. Trimming pared 0 bases from V and 6 bases from J, leaving 10 bases between. Per germline, CDR1 DFQATT and CDR2 SNEGSKA (reference sequence). CDR3 sequence reads: CSARDGAGDTQYF. In nucleotides, the CDR3 is TGCAGTGCTAGAGATGGAGCAGGGGATACGCAGTATTTT.

The CDR3 DNA sequence: TGTGCCAGCAGCTTAGACCGACACAATGAGCAGTTCTTC. Translation gives CASSLDRHNEQFF. This sequence joins TRBV11-2 and TRBJ2-1; no clear D. In germline, CDR1 is SGHAT, CDR2 FQNNGV. V was clipped by 0 bases and J by 5 bases, with 5 bases between them. The CDR3 extends over 13 amino acids.

There are a few counts of this clonotype. The chain employs TRBV20-1 and TRBJ2-1; D might be TRBD1 (6 bases). With 1 base removed from V and 9 bases from J, the gap between germline ends came to 10 bases. CDR1 and CDR2 from the germline V gene are DFQATT and SNEGSKA (reference sequence). This CDR3 comprises 12 residues. CDR3 bases: TGCAGTGCTAGAGCCCTGGGGGCTGAGCAGTTCTTC. Translating gives CSARALGAEQFF.

The rearrangement joins TRBV7-3 to TRBJ1-1; 7 bases match TRBD1. CDR1 SGHTA and CDR2 FQGTGA come from the germline V gene. This CDR3 is built from 15 residues. Trimming at V came to 5 bases and at J to 3 bases, leaving 9 bases not matched to a gene. CDR3 nucleotide sequence: TGTGCCAGCAGCCAAGAGACAGGGCGCGACACTGAAGCTTTCTTT. Residues: CASSQETGRDTEAFF.

This sequence joins TRBV20-1 and TRBJ2-5; 11 positions match TRBD2. CDR3 length: 16 amino acids. From germline, CDR1 is DFQATT and CDR2 SNEGSKA (reference sequence). The V and J ends lost 0 bases and 4 bases, in that order; junction bases with no gene match: 7. The CDR3 bases are TGCAGTGCTAGAGATAGCGGGGGGGCGAATATAGAGACCCAGTACTTC. This gives the protein CSARDSGGANIETQYF.

This clonotype has a handful of counts. The rearrangement joins TRBV4-1 to TRBJ1-6; 9 positions agree with TRBD1. The CDR3 extends over 17 amino acids. Germline trimming cut 1 base from V and 6 bases from J; bases unmatched to any gene: 7. Germline loops: CDR1 MGHRA, CDR2 YSYEKL. The DNA of the CDR3 is TGCGCCAGCAGCCAAGGGACCGGGACAGGGAGTAATTCACCCCTCCACTTT. Amino acid sequence: CASSQGTGTGSNSPLHF.

This clonotype was detected a few times. The chain uses TRBV9 and TRBJ1-2; possible D gene TRBD1, 6 bases. The CDR3 extends over 17 amino acids. V was pared by 0 bases and J by 2 bases, with 17 bases between. From germline, CDR1 is SGDLS and CDR2 YYNGEE. CDR3 sequence (DNA): TGTGCCAGCAGCGTAGGAGTATTGGGGGCAAAGAACTATGGCTACACCTTC. This sequence encodes CASSVGVLGAKNYGYTF.

This clonotype was seen more than once but under ten times. The V call is TRBV6-2 or TRBV6-3, the J call TRBJ2-7; the D is unclear. The germline V gene encodes CDR1 MNHEY and CDR2 SVGEGT. The CDR3 consists of 16 residues. V was clipped by 6 bases and J by 5 bases, with 23 bases between them. The CDR3 sequence is CASSRPPGSYVDEQYF. The CDR3 bases are TGTGCCAGCAGCCGACCCCCGGGTAGCTATGTTGACGAGCAGTACTTC.

The chain carries TRBV12-3 or TRBV12-4 and TRBJ1-2, with D unclear. Trimming removed 2 bases at V and 4 bases at J, with 8 bases between. This CDR3 is built from 13 residues. CDR3 in amino acids: CASSLRAAYGYTF. CDR3 DNA sequence: TGTGCCAGCAGTTTAAGAGCAGCCTATGGCTACACCTTC.

The chain combines TRBV20-1 with TRBJ2-2; 9 bases line up with TRBD2. V trimming: 5 bases; J trimming: 4 bases; junction bases outside the gene matches: 11. Germline V lookup: CDR1 DFQATT, CDR2 SNEGSKA (reference sequence). This CDR3 is built from 16 residues. CDR3 in DNA: TGCAGTGCTGGGACCGTAGCGGGGGATCGCACCGGGGAGCTGTTTTTT. Protein sequence: CSAGTVAGDRTGELFF.

The chain is built from TRBV12-5 and TRBJ1-5, with unresolved D. The germline CDR1 and CDR2 sequences are LGHNT and FRNRAP. V lost 6 bases, J lost 1 base, and 7 bases lay in between. This CDR3 is built from 13 residues. CDR3 protein: CASGLDSNQPQHF. CDR3 sequence (DNA): TGTGCTAGTGGACTCGACAGCAATCAGCCCCAGCATTTT. The full variable domain, its missing parts supplied by reference TRBV12-5 and TRBJ1-5, is DARVTQTPRHKVTEMGQEVTMRCQPILGHNTVFWYRQTMMQGLELLAYFRNRAPLDDSGMPKDRFSAEMPDATLATLKIQPSEPRDSAVYFCASGLDSNQPQHFGDGTRLSIL.